Below, 8 T cell receptor beta chains from the same sample are listed, as sequenced in a study of T cell responses to AZD1222 COVID-19 vaccine. The method was immunoSEQ multiplex PCR; TCRdb's version includes in-frame clones alone and lacks a portion of them. The sample lists hundreds of thousands of clones, just over 90% occurring once. Sequencing was performed on peripheral blood, taken on day 0 of MenACWY control vaccination. These TCRs come from an adult in good health.

This chain connects TRBV20-1 to TRBJ2-7; D may match TRBD1 or TRBD2 (6 bases each). Germline V gene sequence: CDR1 DFQATT, CDR2 SNEGSKA (reference sequence). V was cut by 5 bases and J by 6 bases, with 11 bases left in between. The CDR3 runs to 11 residues. CDR3 sequence reads: CSAGGQGEQYF. CDR3 nucleotides: TGCAGTGCTGGGGGGCAAGGCGAGCAGTACTTC.

V is TRBV4-3 and J is TRBJ1-1; D uncertain. Deletions cut 1 base from V and 1 base from J, with 10 bases between. Per germline, CDR1 LGHNA and CDR2 YSLEER. The CDR3 has 15 amino acids. DNA for the CDR3: TGCGCCAGCAGCCAAGGAAACGCCCGGAACACTGAAGCTTTCTTT. It translates to CASSQGNARNTEAFF.

This chain connects TRBV5-6 to TRBJ1-2; D is unclear. Germline assignment: CDR1 SGHDT and CDR2 YYEEEE. Trimming took 6 bases from V and 2 from J, leaving 11 bases between them. The CDR3 is 13 residues long. The DNA for the CDR3 is TGTGCCAGCAACCCTGCGGGGAACTATGGCTACACCTTC. Translation gives CASNPAGNYGYTF.

This chain joins TRBV7-9 and TRBJ1-6, with 8 bases aligning to TRBD1. CDR1 SEHNR and CDR2 FQNEAQ come from the germline V gene (reference sequence). CDR3 length: 17 residues. Trimming at V came to 6 bases and at J to 0 bases, leaving 7 bases not matched to a gene. The CDR3, as DNA: TGTGCCAGCAGTCACAGGGGGGGGAGCTCCTATAATTCACCCCTCCACTTT. Protein: CASSHRGGSSYNSPLHF.

The chain joins TRBV27 to TRBJ2-7; TRBD2 aligns across 8 bases. The CDR3 has 13 amino acids. The V gene end was trimmed by 6 bases and the J gene end by 6 bases; junction bases not matched to a gene: 7. The germline V gene has CDR1 MNHEY and CDR2 SMNVEV (reference sequence). CDR3 nucleotides: TGTGCCAGCAGCAACGGGGGGGGCCTCGAGCAGTACTTC. Translating it yields CASSNGGGLEQYF.

This sequence joins TRBV27 and TRBJ1-1; D is ambiguous. Germline loops: CDR1 MNHEY, CDR2 SMNVEV (reference sequence). Trimming stripped 5 bases from V and 3 bases from J, with 22 bases between. This CDR3 contains 17 residues. Here the CDR3 reads CASSPEHYLTMDTEAFF. The CDR3 coding sequence is TGTGCCAGCAGTCCCGAACACTATCTAACTATGGACACTGAAGCTTTCTTT.

This clone was counted a single time. This CDR3 is CASSPDRGITTGELFF. As DNA, the CDR3 is TGTGCCAGCAGTCCGGACAGGGGGATTACCACCGGGGAGCTGTTTTTT. The chain has TRBV2 and TRBJ2-2, with 10 nucleotides matching TRBD1. CDR3 size: 16 residues. CDR1 is SNHLY and CDR2 is FYNNEI in the germline V gene. V lost 5 bases and J lost 4; bases outside the gene matches: 7.

This chain links TRBV6-2 or TRBV6-3 with TRBJ1-2; TRBD1 is a possible D gene (6 bases). The germline V gene encodes CDR1 MNHEY and CDR2 SVGEGT. The CDR3 length is 13 residues. Between the trimmed V and J ends, which lost 4 bases and 2 bases, there was a span of 8 bases. The CDR3 protein is CASSSGQNYGYTF. The CDR3 nucleotides are TGTGCCAGCAGTTCCGGACAGAACTATGGCTACACCTTC.